This TCR beta chain was sequenced for a study of blood T cell repertoires in COVID-19. The overall study: Spain, Italy and the United States supplied samples that represented acute and convalescent COVID-19. PBMCs, B-cell-depleted T cells, or T cells were the source of the cDNA or gDNA that made up the material.

Clones were sequenced by immunoSEQ multiplex PCR, and TCRdb holds only the in-frame ones, with some missing. The profile shows 4,000 to 5,000 clones, around 89% of them singletons. Germline V lookup: CDR1 SGHRS, CDR2 YFSETQ. V was pared by 4 bases and J by 5 bases, with 8 bases of the junction left unmatched. This CDR3 has 15 residues. Enrolled during active infection, Seattle patients were then followed longitudinally. The V call is TRBV5-1, the J call TRBJ2-2, with 7 nucleotides matching TRBD1. The sequenced sample consisted of peripheral blood. This receptor was taken from a man aged 65 to 79 with COVID-19, enrolled during active disease. CDR3 sequence (DNA): TGCGCCAGCAGCCTCGACAGGGTCTCTACCGGGGAGCTGTTTTTT. The encoded protein is CASSLDRVSTGELFF.